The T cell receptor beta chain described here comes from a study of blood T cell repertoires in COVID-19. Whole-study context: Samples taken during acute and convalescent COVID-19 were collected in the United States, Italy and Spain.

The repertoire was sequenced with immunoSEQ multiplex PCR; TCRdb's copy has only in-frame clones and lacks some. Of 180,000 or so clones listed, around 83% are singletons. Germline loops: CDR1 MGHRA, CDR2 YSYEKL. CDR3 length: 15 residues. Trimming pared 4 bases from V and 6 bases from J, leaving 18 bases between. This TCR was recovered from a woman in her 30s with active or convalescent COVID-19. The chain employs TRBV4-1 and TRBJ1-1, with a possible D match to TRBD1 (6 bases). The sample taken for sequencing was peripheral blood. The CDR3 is CASSPTGSGVAEAFF. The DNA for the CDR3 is TGCGCCAGCAGCCCCACAGGCTCAGGGGTCGCTGAAGCTTTCTTT.